This TCR beta chain was obtained from a study of regulatory T cells in long-lasting Graves disease. Time point indicated: newly diagnosed GD, antithyroid drugs for less than 3 months. The TCR library was made from RNA that had been extracted from PBMCs in TRIzol. Germline CDR1 and CDR2: SNHLY and FYNNEI. Trimming shortened V by 7 bases and J by 0 bases, and 7 bases separated the two germline ends. This CDR3 contains 13 residues. Study-wide findings and caveats: Under persistent disease, TRBV28, TRBJ1-2 and TRBJ2-5 were used preferentially.

This clonotype was observed at least ten times. Antigen unknown. Building of the TCR beta libraries involved iRepertoire HTBI primers and Arm-PCR of CDR3 regions. TCRdb analysed the multiplex PCR reads with MiXCR anew, one entry per CDR3 protein. The sample lists 620,000 or so distinct CDR3 sequences, about 16% seen once, with about 17% in the top ten. A further study also used this sample, focusing on T cells in Graves' hyperthyroidism and ophthalmopathy.

The TCR was taken from a woman aged 25 to 45 with Graves disease. The V gene is TRBV2, the J gene TRBJ1-5, with D unclear. Sequences were derived from peripheral blood mononuclear cells (PBMCs), sampled at new diagnosis, from a patient treated with antithyroid drugs. The CDR3 spells CASKGLSNQPQHF. The CDR3 DNA sequence: TGTGCCAGCAAAGGTCTTAGCAATCAGCCCCAGCATTTT.